This T cell receptor beta chain was captured in a study of control samples from healthy donors and cancer patients. V was trimmed by 6 bases and J by 0 bases, leaving 12 bases between them. CDR3 length equals 16 residues. CDR1 is MGHDK, CDR2 SYGVNS, per germline. Only in-frame clones appear in the TCRdb table, and some are missing; sequencing was by immunoSEQ multiplex PCR. This table holds some 120,000 clones, approximately 87% found once. This receptor was taken from a man aged 30 to 45 in good health. The genes are TRBV25-1 and TRBJ1-6, with D possibly TRBD1 on 6 matching bases. Sequenced material: blood. CDR3 sequence: CASRDTGSSYNSPLHF. In DNA, the CDR3 is TGTGCCAGCAGGGACACAGGGAGCTCCTATAATTCACCCCTCCACTTT.